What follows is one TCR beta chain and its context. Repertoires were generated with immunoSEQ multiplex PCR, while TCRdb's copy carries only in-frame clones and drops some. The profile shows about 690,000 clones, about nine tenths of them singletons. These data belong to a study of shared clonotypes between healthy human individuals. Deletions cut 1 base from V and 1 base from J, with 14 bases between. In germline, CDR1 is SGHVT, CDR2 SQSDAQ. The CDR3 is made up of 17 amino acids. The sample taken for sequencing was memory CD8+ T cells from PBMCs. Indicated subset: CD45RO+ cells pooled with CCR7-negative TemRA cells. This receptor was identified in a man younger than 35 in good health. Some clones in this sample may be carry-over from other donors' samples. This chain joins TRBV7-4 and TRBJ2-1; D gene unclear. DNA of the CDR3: TGTGCCAGCAGCTTAGAGTACGGCCTGAGGTCCTACAATGAGCAGTTCTTC. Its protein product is CASSLEYGLRSYNEQFF.